Following are 13 T cell receptor beta chains from one sample sequenced in a study of response to subunit inactivated influenza vaccine (dated by TCRdb to about 2018). Receptor amplification or capture employed RT-PCR. Instrument on record: Illumina HiSeq 2500. TCRdb cleaned the public reads at Q25 with fastp, built clones with MiXCR and kept in-frame beta chains. Each CDR3 protein appears once, grouped with its most common genes and DNA. Present in this sample are 200,000 to 300,000 distinct CDR3 sequences, 9.5% to 15% of which were seen just once. Less than 8.5% of the sample is held by the ten biggest clonotypes. The sample in question was non-naive T cells sorted from PBMCs, obtained less than 15 days before vaccination. The cell subset or site tag for this specimen amounts to: memory T cell fraction. The receptors were gathered from a man aged 50 to 59 who received an inactivated influenza vaccine. Donor details come from another sample of the same person, matched by shared clones.

The chain recombines TRBV10-1 with TRBJ2-2; possibly TRBD2 for D (5 bases). V was pared by 4 bases and J by 6 bases, with 9 bases between. Germline CDR1 is WNHNN and CDR2 is SYGVQD (reference sequence). This CDR3 contains 13 residues. Here the CDR3 DNA reads TGCGCCAGCAGTGTCCAAGCGGCCGGGGAGCTGTTTTTT. Translated: CASSVQAAGELFF.

This clonotype was seen at least ten times. The chain carries TRBV29-1 and TRBJ1-5; D unresolved. This CDR3 has 12 residues. The V gene lost 4 bases and the J gene lost 0 bases, with 4 bases spanning the gap. Per germline, CDR1 SQVTM and CDR2 ANQGSEA. Here the CDR3 DNA reads TGCAGCGTTGGTAATAGCAATCAGCCCCAGCATTTT. This gives the protein CSVGNSNQPQHF.

The rearrangement links TRBV27 to TRBJ2-6; 7 bases match TRBD1. J gave up 4 bases and V 1 base, and 16 bases lay outside the gene matches. The CDR3 has 20 residues. Germline CDR1 reads MNHEY; CDR2 reads SMNVEV (reference sequence). The CDR3 here is CASSLFRPRGLRRGANVLTF. DNA for the CDR3: TGTGCCAGCAGTTTATTTCGCCCCAGGGGGTTGAGGAGAGGGGCCAACGTCCTGACTTTC.

The chain is built from TRBV5-1 and TRBJ2-7; D is perhaps TRBD2 (6 bases). The CDR3 is 15 residues long. Between the trimmed V and J ends, which lost 1 base and 0 bases, there was a span of 11 bases. Germline CDR1 reads SGHRS; CDR2 reads YFSETQ. CDR3 residues: CASSLTSGPSYEQYF. The CDR3 DNA follows: TGCGCCAGCAGCTTGACCAGCGGGCCCTCCTACGAGCAGTACTTC.

The genes are TRBV23-1 and TRBJ2-1; TRBD1 might be the D (5 bases). TRBV23-1 is an ORF for which the function is uncertain. The V end lost 0 bases, the J end lost 4 bases, and 13 bases lay between the germline ends. The CDR3 spans 16 residues. DNA for the CDR3: TGCGCCAGCAGTCAATCCGCCTTGACAGCTTACAATGAGCAGTTCTTC. Amino acid sequence: CASSQSALTAYNEQFF.

This clonotype was found a few times. The chain employs TRBV6-1 and TRBJ1-1; D may be TRBD1 (6 bases). CDR1 is MNHNS and CDR2 is SASEGT in the germline V gene. Trimming left V 5 bases short and J 11 bases short, with 15 bases between. This CDR3 region has 12 residues. The CDR3 nucleotides read TGTGCCAGCAGTACAGGGCCCGGACGCGCTTTCTTT. Residues: CASSTGPGRAFF.

This clonotype was counted only a few times. The chain employs TRBV7-2 and TRBJ2-3, with TRBD2 as a possible D gene (6 bases). The CDR3 spans 13 residues. Germline V gene sequence: CDR1 SGHTA, CDR2 FQGNSA. Trimming left V 5 bases short and J 2 bases short, with 8 bases between. The CDR3 region has the DNA TGTGCCAGCAGCCTGGACTACACAGATACGCAGTATTTT. Translated, it gives CASSLDYTDTQYF.

The genes are TRBV19 and TRBJ2-3; D possibly uses TRBD1 or TRBD2 (5 bases each). V shed 6 bases and J shed 4 bases, with 26 bases lying between them. CDR1 is LNHDA, CDR2 SQIVND, per germline (reference sequence). CDR3 size: 18 residues. The CDR3 DNA is TGTGCCAGTAGCCCCGTCTTTGTACCGGGACCCCTCTCAGATACGCAGTATTTT. It specifies CASSPVFVPGPLSDTQYF. Full variable domain (remainder filled in from reference TRBV19 and TRBJ2-3): DGGITQSPKYLFRKEGQNVTLSCEQNLNHDAMYWYRQDPGQGLRLIYYSQIVNDFQKGDIAEGYSVSREKKESFPLTVTSAQKNPTAFYLCASSPVFVPGPLSDTQYFGPGTRLTVL.

The rearrangement links TRBV21-1 to TRBJ1-5; the D segment call TRBD1 is taken from the table without a DNA check. TRBV21-1 is assigned pseudogene status. The CDR3 loop spans 14 amino acids. The CDR3 coding sequence is TGTGCCAGCAGCAGCTGGCCCCCCAAAGCGACCCAGCATTTT. This codes for CASSSWPPKATQHF.

This clonotype was picked up many times. The chain links TRBV3-1 to TRBJ2-1; unclear D gene. V was clipped by 2 bases and J by 6 bases, with 11 bases between them. The germline V gene has CDR1 LGHDT and CDR2 YNNKEL (reference sequence). The CDR3 is 14 residues long. The CDR3 sequence is CASSQSPLSNEQFF. The CDR3 DNA sequence: TGTGCCAGCAGCCAATCACCCCTTTCCAATGAGCAGTTCTTC.

V is TRBV2 and J is TRBJ1-4, with no clear D. V lost 7 bases, J lost 4 bases, and 13 bases lay in between. The CDR3 length is 14 residues. From germline, CDR1 is SNHLY and CDR2 FYNNEI. CDR3 in DNA: TGTGCCAGCACTCGGGCGGGAAATAATGAAAAACTGTTTTTT. Protein: CASTRAGNNEKLFF.

The V call is TRBV4-2, the J call TRBJ2-5; D is possibly TRBD2 (5 bases). CDR3 size: 14 residues. Trimming removed 5 bases at V and 0 bases at J, with 10 bases between. The V gene's germline CDR1 is LGHNA and CDR2 YNFKEQ. Here the CDR3 reads CASSSGPDQETQYF. CDR3 DNA: TGTGCCAGCAGCAGCGGACCGGACCAAGAGACCCAGTACTTC.

This clonotype was counted only a few times. One end of the junction is discordant with germline, which a read error may explain. The chain carries TRBV9 and TRBJ2-1; weak D call: TRBD1 (6 bases). The CDR3 is made up of 17 amino acids. CDR1 SGDLS and CDR2 YYNGEE come from the germline V gene. CDR3: CASSVAENGARDKEQFF. The CDR3 nucleotides read TGTGCCAGCAGCGTAGCTGAGAACGGGGCCCGGGACAAAGAGCAGTTCTTC.